Included here is one T cell receptor beta chain sequence, with context. Antigen unknown. The CDR3 consists of 10 residues. Trimming removed 3 bases from V and 13 bases from J, with 7 bases in between. Germline V gives CDR1 ENHRY, CDR2 SYGVKD. These data come from a study of blood T cells in healthy people across ages. Points from the study as a whole: Strongly correlated with naive T cell percentage was TCR beta diversity.

Next came a second PCR, run for roughly 7 to 12 cycles, which used a sample-barcoded 5' primer along with a J-beta primer mix. TCRdb reanalysed the 5' RACE reads using MiXCR and keeps one entry per CDR3 protein. The sample holds roughly 1.4 million distinct CDR3 sequences, roughly 60% seen once. V is TRBV10-3 and J is TRBJ2-4; D not resolved. The sequence was collected from a young man in good health. Source material: blood. CDR3: CAISDPKQYF. In nucleotides, the CDR3 is TGTGCCATCAGTGACCCCAAGCAGTACTTC.